This TCR beta chain was documented in a study of blood T cell repertoires in COVID-19. Study-level background: Both acute and convalescent COVID-19 samples were obtained from the United States, Italy and Spain. Nucleic acid was either cDNA or gDNA, and it came from T cells, B-cell-depleted T cells, or PBMCs.

In this sample, this clone turned up once. With 2 bases removed from V and 7 bases from J, the gap between germline ends came to 14 bases. The germline gives CDR1 SGHAT, CDR2 FQNNGV. This CDR3 contains 14 residues. Study processing details: Amplification with reference gene primers provided the estimates of nucleated cell counts. Some clones are missing from TCRdb's copy, which holds only in-frame ones; the method was immunoSEQ multiplex PCR. The V and J calls and the clone size are those of that table, but D and trimming were determined from the DNA. The sample carries around 280,000 clones, around 86% recorded once.

This sequence joins TRBV11-2 and TRBJ2-5; tentatively, D is TRBD1 (5 bases). Sequenced sample: peripheral blood. This TCR came from a woman aged 25 to 45 who had recovered from COVID-19. CDR3 residues: CASSLLMSQGTQYF. The CDR3 bases are TGTGCCAGCAGCTTACTGATGTCTCAGGGGACCCAGTACTTC.